The subject of this entry is one T cell receptor beta chain. Its antigen is currently unknown. This sample is drawn from a study of CD8 T cells in Susac syndrome. Study results and caveats: Individuals included in the TCR sequencing and HLA analysis were acknowledged by the study to be relatively few in number.

Trimming took off 3 bases at V and 7 bases at J, with 17 bases between the two ends. Germline V gene data show CDR1 as SGHNT and CDR2 as YYREEE (reference sequence). CDR3 length: 15 residues. Healthy donors served as age- and sex-matched controls. Isolation of CD8+ and CD4+ T cells was performed negatively, whereas enrichment of TEMRA cells was done by FACS. With random hexamers, reverse transcription was performed on roughly 0.45 to 1 ug of RNA. Amplification of TCR beta CDR3 spanned 54 Vbeta and 13 Jbeta via immunoSEQ multiplex PCR. In TCRdb, the immunoSEQ multiplex PCR reads were re-called with MiXCR into one record per CDR3 protein. The sample yields more than 120,000 distinct CDR3 sequences, roughly 95% seen once.

The source material was CD4+ T cells from PBMCs. V gene TRBV5-4 combines with J gene TRBJ2-1; no clear D. The source is a human donor in good health. The CDR3 reads CASSSRMVSWNEQFF. The CDR3 coding sequence is TGTGCCAGCAGCTCCCGGATGGTTAGCTGGAATGAGCAGTTCTTC.